This T cell receptor (beta chain) comes out of a study of T cell repertoires in cytomegalovirus infection. Overall study context: The public TCR beta signatures pointed to both CMV infection and matching HLA type.

Trimming pared 0 bases from V and 0 bases from J, leaving 2 bases between. CDR3 length: 13 residues. The germline CDR1 and CDR2 sequences are SQVTM and ANQGSEA. Concerning this clonotype: Its target is unknown.

TCRdb itself ran the reads through MiXCR, one entry per CDR3 protein. The repertoire includes roughly 230,000 distinct CDR3 sequences, over 9% of them detected once, and 1.6% sits in the top ten. Study findings and constraints: Across the ex vivo response, the dominant clonotypes were HLA-C-restricted CMV-specific TCR beta clonotypes. Identification of carriers of CMV plus the relevant HLA was performed using cumulative public TCR beta family frequency.

The chain employs TRBV29-1 and TRBJ2-2; D is unclear. This sequence was found in a human donor in good health (CMV status not recorded). Some clones in this sample may be carry-over from other donors' samples. The sample comprised PBMCs. In nucleotides, the CDR3 is TGCAGCGTTGAAGAAGCGAACACCGGGGAGCTGTTTTTT. It is translated as CSVEEANTGELFF.